This T cell receptor beta chain stems from a study of blood T cell repertoires in COVID-19. The overall study: The United States, Italy and Spain supplied acute and convalescent COVID-19 samples. Sources were T cells, B-cell-depleted T cells, or PBMCs; the material itself was cDNA or gDNA.

Repertoires were generated with immunoSEQ multiplex PCR, while TCRdb's copy carries only in-frame clones and drops some. The repertoire holds hundreds of thousands of clones, more than 70% seen once, with about 4.5% in the top ten. Trimming shortened V by 0 bases and J by 9 bases, and 15 bases separated the two germline ends. Germline V gene sequence: CDR1 SGHRS, CDR2 YFSETQ. The CDR3 runs to 14 residues. In terms of age and location, participants ranged from about 18 to 90 years and lived in approximately 26 US areas. This sequence originates from a man aged 25 to 45 with acute COVID-19. This rearrangement joins TRBV5-1 to TRBJ2-5, with D possibly TRBD2 on 6 matching bases. The sample taken for sequencing was PBMCs or T cells enriched from blood (not recorded which). CDR3 residues: CASSLGGGEKSQYF. The CDR3 DNA reads as TGCGCCAGCAGCTTGGGAGGCGGGGAGAAGTCCCAGTACTTC.